This TCR beta chain was sequenced for a study of T cell responses to AZD1222 COVID-19 vaccine. Regarding the study as a whole: Among the donors, most were white British and more were female, and clonal diversity was possibly underestimated.

With respect to this clone: The antigen remains undetermined.

Method: immunoSEQ multiplex PCR; TCRdb's copy keeps in-frame clones and lacks some. The data hold approximately 180,000 clones, with approximately 86% observed a single time. This TCR derives from an adult in good health. Sequenced here: peripheral blood, sampled on day 0 of AZD1222 vaccination.

This CDR3 is CASSRERGAEAFF. Written as DNA, the CDR3 is TGTGCCAGTAGCCGGGAAAGGGGGGCTGAAGCTTTCTTT. The gene calls are TRBV19 and TRBJ1-1, with D perhaps matching TRBD1 (6 bases). Deletions cut 6 bases from V and 6 bases from J, with 14 bases between. This CDR3 region has 13 residues. The germline V gene encodes CDR1 LNHDA and CDR2 SQIVND (reference sequence). The variable domain in full, completed from reference TRBV19 and TRBJ1-1, reads DGGITQSPKYLFRKEGQNVTLSCEQNLNHDAMYWYRQDPGQGLRLIYYSQIVNDFQKGDIAEGYSVSREKKESFPLTVTSAQKNPTAFYLCASSRERGAEAFFGQGTRLTVV.